This entry lists 5 T cell receptor beta chains sequenced from one sample in a study of CD8+CD57+ T cells in acquired aplastic anemia. CDR3 and TCR beta VDJ profiling relied on a genomic DNA template. Using its own MiXCR run on the reads, TCRdb lists one record per CDR3 protein. The sample comprises about 190,000 distinct CDR3 sequences, just under 50% of which are singletons, and 9.7% rests with the top ten. Previously, flow cytometry had revealed CD8+CD57+ cell expansion in the patients chosen for sequencing. Sequenced: sorted CD4+, CD8+, or CD8+CD57+ T cells (not recorded which) from PBMCs. Every receptor here comes from a human donor with aplastic anemia.

This clonotype occurred many times. The V and J genes are TRBV7-9 and TRBJ1-1, with D hard to call. Trimming left V 3 bases short and J 2 bases short, with 10 bases between. The CDR3 consists of 14 residues. Germline CDR1 is SEHNR and CDR2 is FQNEAQ (reference sequence). CDR3 protein: CASSFLEINTEAFF. In nucleotides, the CDR3 is TGTGCCAGCAGCTTTTTGGAGATTAACACTGAAGCTTTCTTT.

This clonotype was counted at least ten times. The chain recombines TRBV10-2 with TRBJ2-7, with 9 bases aligning to TRBD1. The CDR3 runs to 14 residues. In germline, CDR1 is WSHSY, CDR2 SAAADI. V dropped 8 bases and J dropped 3; count of bases not matched to a gene: 8. Here the CDR3 DNA reads TGCGCCAGCGGTGCCTCGGACAGGGGCTACGAGCAGTACTTC. Translated: CASGASDRGYEQYF.

V gene TRBV2 combines with J gene TRBJ2-7; D might be TRBD1 (6 bases). This CDR3 is 11 amino acids long. The germline V gene encodes CDR1 SNHLY and CDR2 FYNNEI. V was clipped by 7 bases and J by 7 bases, with 11 bases between them. CDR3 nucleotide sequence: TGTGCCAGCAACCAGGGGTGGGAGCAGTACTTC. Protein: CASNQGWEQYF.

The V and J genes are TRBV4-1 and TRBJ1-3; tentatively, D is TRBD1 (5 bases). Germline V gene sequence: CDR1 MGHRA, CDR2 YSYEKL. This CDR3 comprises 16 residues. Trimming cost V 0 bases and J 2 bases, with 11 bases left between them. CDR3 nucleotides: TGCGCCAGCAGCCAAGAGTTGGGGGGTCCTGGAAACACCATATATTTT. Amino acids: CASSQELGGPGNTIYF.

In its sample, this clonotype was seen a few times. The chain uses TRBV2 and TRBJ1-5; D remains ambiguous. Germline loops: CDR1 SNHLY, CDR2 FYNNEI. The length of the CDR3 is 14 residues. The V and J ends lost 7 bases and 7 bases respectively, with 17 bases between them. CDR3 sequence (DNA): TGTGCCAGCAAGGCAAACCCGAAAATACAGCCCCAGCATTTT. Translating it yields CASKANPKIQPQHF.